This is a list of T cell receptor beta chains from one sample in a study of T cell responses to AZD1222 COVID-19 vaccine. Method: immunoSEQ multiplex PCR; TCRdb's copy keeps in-frame clones and lacks some. The data contain about 120,000 clones, approximately 89% of them singletons. The sample in question was peripheral blood, obtained on day 0 of AZD1222 vaccination. The receptors originated from an adult in good health. Both conserved end residues are part of each CDR3. The D gene is left open where the match is weak. For some rows the clone size is stated as once, few or many, or as a class when expanded; others skip it.

abundance	d_gene	v_gene	j_gene	CDR3aa	CDR3nt
.	TRBD1	TRBV19	TRBJ2-7	CASSRTGGDSSYEQYF	TGTGCCAGTAGCCGGACAGGGGGCGACAGCTCCTACGAGCAGTACTTC
.	.	TRBV9	TRBJ1-3	CASSPTVGDSGNTIYF	TGTGCCAGCAGCCCCACCGTAGGGGACTCTGGAAACACCATATATTTT
.	.	TRBV11-2	TRBJ1-6	CASSLDLVAPLHF	TGTGCCAGCAGCTTAGATCTAGTGGCACCCCTCCACTTT
.	TRBD2	TRBV5-1	TRBJ2-1	CASSDLAGALQFF	TGCGCCAGCAGCGACCTAGCGGGAGCCCTACAGTTCTTC
once	TRBD1	TRBV6-2/TRBV6-3	TRBJ1-4	CASSKSGQVIEKLFF	TGTGCCAGCAGTAAATCGGGACAGGTGATTGAAAAACTGTTTTTT
.	.	TRBV5-1	TRBJ1-5	CASSRSGQSRETQHF	TGCGCCAGCAGTCGTAGCGGACAGTCCCGAGAGACCCAGCATTTT
.	.	TRBV6-5	TRBJ2-2	CASSYSRGAGTGELFF	TGTGCCAGCAGTTACTCGCGTGGGGCAGGCACCGGGGAGCTGTTTTTT
.	.	TRBV3-1/TRBV3-2	TRBJ2-3	CASSHDTDTQYF	TGTGCCAGCAGCCATGACACAGATACGCAGTATTTT
.	.	TRBV27	TRBJ2-4	CASSPLRGGKNIQYF	TGTGCCAGCAGTCCCCTACGGGGTGGCAAAAACATTCAGTACTTC
.	.	TRBV6-5	TRBJ1-1	CASSPTVNTEAFF	TGTGCCAGCAGTCCGACAGTGAACACTGAAGCTTTCTTT
few	.	TRBV19	TRBJ1-6	CASSGGQNNSPLHF	TGTGCCAGTAGTGGGGGGCAGAATAATTCACCCCTCCACTTT
few	TRBD2	TRBV7-7	TRBJ2-2	CASSLDSGGLNTGELFF	TGTGCCAGCAGCTTAGATAGCGGGGGATTAAACACCGGGGAGCTGTTTTTT
once	TRBD2	TRBV5-4	TRBJ2-7	CASSAERGDYEQYF	TGTGCCAGCAGCGCTGAGCGGGGGGACTACGAGCAGTACTTC
.	.	TRBV12-3/TRBV12-4	TRBJ2-2	CASNLGGTGELFF	TGTGCCAGCAATCTAGGAGGGACCGGGGAGCTGTTTTTT
.	TRBD1	TRBV2	TRBJ1-4	CASSGRQGSNEKLFF	TGTGCCAGCAGTGGAAGACAGGGTTCTAATGAAAAACTGTTTTTT
.	.	TRBV30	TRBJ2-3	CAWSVLGRTDTQYF	TGTGCCTGGAGTGTACTAGGGCGAACAGATACGCAGTATTTT
medium-sized	TRBD1	TRBV2	TRBJ1-6	CASRETGTEYNSPLHF	TGTGCCAGCAGGGAAACCGGGACAGAGTATAATTCACCCCTCCACTTT
.	.	TRBV5-8	TRBJ2-2	CASSEKSPVLYTGELFF	TGTGCCAGCAGCGAGAAAAGCCCCGTTTTATATACCGGGGAGCTGTTTTTT
.	TRBD1	TRBV30	TRBJ1-6	CAWSVLPPGQGNSPLHF	TGTGCCTGGAGTGTTCTCCCACCGGGACAGGGGAATTCACCCCTCCACTTT
few	TRBD2	TRBV4-1	TRBJ2-1	CASSQLGLAGASSYNEQFF	TGCGCCAGCAGCCAATTGGGACTAGCGGGAGCGAGCTCCTACAATGAGCAGTTCTTC
.	TRBD1	TRBV24-1	TRBJ2-5	CATSDLGTGVEETQYF	TGTGCCACCAGTGATTTAGGGACAGGGGTTGAGGAGACCCAGTACTTC
.	.	TRBV5-1	TRBJ1-3	CASSLGQVENTIYF	TGCGCCAGCAGCTTGGGACAGGTGGAGAACACCATATATTTT
once	TRBD1	TRBV6-5	TRBJ2-7	CASKRDRDVYEQYF	TGTGCCAGCAAACGGGACAGGGACGTCTACGAGCAGTACTTC
.	TRBD2	TRBV10-3	TRBJ2-5	CAISESETSGRGETQYF	TGTGCCATCAGTGAGTCAGAAACTAGCGGGAGGGGAGAGACCCAGTACTTC